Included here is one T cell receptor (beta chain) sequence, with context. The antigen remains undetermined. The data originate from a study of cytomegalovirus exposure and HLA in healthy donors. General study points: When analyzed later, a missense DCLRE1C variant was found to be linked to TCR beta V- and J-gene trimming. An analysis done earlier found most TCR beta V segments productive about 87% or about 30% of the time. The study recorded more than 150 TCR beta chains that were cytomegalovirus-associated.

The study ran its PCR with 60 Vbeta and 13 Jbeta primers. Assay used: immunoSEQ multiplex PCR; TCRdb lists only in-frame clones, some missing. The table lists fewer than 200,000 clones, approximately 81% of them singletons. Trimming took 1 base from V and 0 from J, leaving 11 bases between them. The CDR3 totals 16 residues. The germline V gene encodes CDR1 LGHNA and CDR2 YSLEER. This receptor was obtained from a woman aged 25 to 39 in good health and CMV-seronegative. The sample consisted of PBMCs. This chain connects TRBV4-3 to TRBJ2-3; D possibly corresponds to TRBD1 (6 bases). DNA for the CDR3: TGCGCCAGCAGCCAAGCGACCGGGACAAGCACAGATACGCAGTATTTT. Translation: CASSQATGTSTDTQYF.